This T cell receptor (beta chain) is from a study of T cell responses to AZD1222 COVID-19 vaccine. Points from the study as a whole: The study reported that nearly half of spike-specific TCRs target unmutated variant regions. Repertoires in all cases were sampled only once the peak T cell response had passed. A mostly white British donor set with more females was recruited, and clonal diversity was possibly underestimated.

TCRdb's table, derived via immunoSEQ multiplex PCR, lists solely in-frame clones and lacks some. This sample carries 55,000 to 75,000 clones, over 60% of them seen once, and the ten largest clones take 12%. Germline V gene sequence: CDR1 GTSNPN, CDR2 SVGIG (reference sequence). Deletions cut 0 bases from V and 8 bases from J, with 4 bases between. The CDR3 loop spans 11 amino acids. Remarks on this clone: Its specificity is unknown.

The receptor's source is an adult in good health. This chain joins TRBV30 and TRBJ1-4; D ambiguous. Sequences were derived from peripheral blood, sampled on day 0 of AZD1222 vaccination. As DNA, the CDR3 is TGTGCCTGGAGTGTGGGGGAAAAACTGTTTTTT. Translating gives CAWSVGEKLFF.